The 7 T cell receptor beta chains below come from one sample, sequenced in a study of OX40 agonist ivuxolimab in advanced cancers. Generated by immunoSEQ multiplex PCR, the TCRdb table keeps only in-frame clones and is missing some. The data contain around 60,000 clones, about 90% of them seen just once; the ten biggest clones take up around 25%. Source: CD4+ or CD8+ T cells sorted from blood, taken in a trial of the OX40 agonist ivuxolimab. The receptors originated from an adult with an advanced solid tumor such as melanoma, head and neck, liver or kidney cancer.

This clone came up a few times. The chain links TRBV2 to TRBJ2-2, with D unclear. The CDR3 consists of 11 residues. Germline CDR1 SNHLY, CDR2 FYNNEI. Here the CDR3 DNA reads TGTGCTGGCTCCCGCTTCGGGGAGCTGTTTTTT. It yields the protein CAGSRFGELFF.

This clone has just one count. This sequence joins TRBV6-5 and TRBJ2-3; D is possibly TRBD2 (6 bases). Trimming left V 2 bases short and J 0 bases short, with 12 bases between. CDR1 and CDR2 from the germline V gene are MNHEY and SVGAGI. The length of the CDR3 is 16 residues. CDR3 protein: CASSYEEGVSTDTQYF. In nucleotides, the CDR3 is TGTGCCAGCAGTTACGAGGAGGGAGTCAGCACAGATACGCAGTATTTT.

This clone has a single count. The chain carries TRBV11-2 and TRBJ2-5; 7 nucleotides align to TRBD2. The CDR3 sequence is 17 residues long. From germline, CDR1 is SGHAT and CDR2 FQNNGV. With 4 bases clipped from V and 1 base from J, the junction kept 12 bases outside the gene matches. The CDR3 sequence: CASSSPSPSGIQETQYF. The CDR3 DNA is TGTGCCAGCAGCTCCCCCTCTCCGAGCGGGATCCAAGAGACCCAGTACTTC.

The chain couples TRBV19 to TRBJ2-2; 7 bases are a match to TRBD2. Germline V gives CDR1 LNHDA, CDR2 SQIVND (reference sequence). The CDR3 loop spans 15 amino acids. After removal of 5 bases from V and 4 bases from J, the junction contained 7 bases not matched to a gene. In DNA form, the CDR3 reads TGTGCCAGTAGTTGGGCGGGAGTTGGCACCGGGGAGCTGTTTTTT. Amino acids: CASSWAGVGTGELFF. Full variable domain (outside the CDR3, taken from reference TRBV19 and TRBJ2-2): DGGITQSPKYLFRKEGQNVTLSCEQNLNHDAMYWYRQDPGQGLRLIYYSQIVNDFQKGDIAEGYSVSREKKESFPLTVTSAQKNPTAFYLCASSWAGVGTGELFFGEGSRLTVL.

The V call is TRBV5-1, the J call TRBJ2-7; TRBD1 agrees at 9 bases. The germline V gene encodes CDR1 SGHRS and CDR2 YFSETQ. The V gene end was trimmed by 4 bases and the J gene end by 2 bases; junction bases not matched to a gene: 4. CDR3 length: 14 amino acids. The CDR3 region has the DNA TGCGCCAGCAGCCCGGGGACAGGGACCTACGAGCAGTACTTC. Translation gives CASSPGTGTYEQYF.

This clone showed up just once. J is TRBJ2-1 and V is TRBV19; a weak D match, TRBD2 (6 bases). This CDR3 is built from 14 residues. The germline CDR1 and CDR2 sequences are LNHDA and SQIVND (reference sequence). Trimming took off 1 base at V and 8 bases at J, with 12 bases between the two ends. The CDR3 region is CASSIVGGRYEQFF. Written as DNA, the CDR3 is TGTGCCAGTAGTATAGTCGGGGGACGGTATGAGCAGTTCTTC. Combining the CDR3 with reference TRBV19 and TRBJ2-1 gives the whole variable domain DGGITQSPKYLFRKEGQNVTLSCEQNLNHDAMYWYRQDPGQGLRLIYYSQIVNDFQKGDIAEGYSVSREKKESFPLTVTSAQKNPTAFYLCASSIVGGRYEQFFGPGTRLTVL.

CDR3 loop: CASSGTSGPTDTQYF. The CDR3 bases are TGTGCCAGCAGCGGGACTAGCGGGCCCACAGATACGCAGTATTTT. The rearrangement joins TRBV9 to TRBJ2-3; 11 positions match TRBD2. CDR1 and CDR2 from the germline V gene are SGDLS and YYNGEE. The CDR3 consists of 15 residues. The V segment lost 3 bases and the J segment 2 bases; nucleotides outside the gene matches: 2.